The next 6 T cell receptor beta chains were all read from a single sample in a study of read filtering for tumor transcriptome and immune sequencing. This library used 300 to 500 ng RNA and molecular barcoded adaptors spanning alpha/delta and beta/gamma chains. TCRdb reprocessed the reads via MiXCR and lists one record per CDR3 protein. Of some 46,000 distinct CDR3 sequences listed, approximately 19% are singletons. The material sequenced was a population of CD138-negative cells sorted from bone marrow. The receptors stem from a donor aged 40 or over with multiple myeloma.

CDR3 bases: TGCAGCGGCACTAGCGGGGAGAGAGATACGCAGTATTTT. It specifies CSGTSGERDTQYF. This chain joins TRBV29-1 and TRBJ2-3; TRBD2 matches 10 bases. The CDR3 runs to 13 residues. V was pared by 7 bases and J by 5 bases, with 6 bases of the junction left unmatched. CDR1 is SQVTM, CDR2 ANQGSEA, per germline.

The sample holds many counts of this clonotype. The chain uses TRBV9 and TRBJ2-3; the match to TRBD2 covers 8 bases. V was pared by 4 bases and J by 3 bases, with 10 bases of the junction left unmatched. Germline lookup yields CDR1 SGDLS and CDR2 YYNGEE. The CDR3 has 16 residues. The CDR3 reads CASSSSSGGSTDTQYF. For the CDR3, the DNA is TGTGCCAGCAGCTCGTCATCGGGAGGGAGTACAGATACGCAGTATTTT. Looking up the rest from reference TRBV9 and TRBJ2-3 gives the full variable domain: DSGVTQTPKHLITATGQRVTLRCSPRSGDLSVYWYQQSLDQGLQFLIQYYNGEERAKGNILERFSAQQFPDLHSELNLSSLELGDSALYFCASSSSSGGSTDTQYFGPGTRLTVL.

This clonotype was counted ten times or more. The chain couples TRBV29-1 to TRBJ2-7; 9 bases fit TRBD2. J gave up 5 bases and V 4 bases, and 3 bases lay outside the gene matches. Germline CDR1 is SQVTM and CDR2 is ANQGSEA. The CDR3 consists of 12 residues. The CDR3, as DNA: TGCAGCGTTGTTACTAGCGGGCACGAGCAGTACTTC. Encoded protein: CSVVTSGHEQYF.

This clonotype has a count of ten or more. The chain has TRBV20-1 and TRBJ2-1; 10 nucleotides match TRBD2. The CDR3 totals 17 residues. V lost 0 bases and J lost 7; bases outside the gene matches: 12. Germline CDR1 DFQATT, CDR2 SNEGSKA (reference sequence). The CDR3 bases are TGCAGTGCTAGAGATCTATCGGGTCTAGCGGGAGTTAATGAGCAGTTCTTC. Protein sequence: CSARDLSGLAGVNEQFF.

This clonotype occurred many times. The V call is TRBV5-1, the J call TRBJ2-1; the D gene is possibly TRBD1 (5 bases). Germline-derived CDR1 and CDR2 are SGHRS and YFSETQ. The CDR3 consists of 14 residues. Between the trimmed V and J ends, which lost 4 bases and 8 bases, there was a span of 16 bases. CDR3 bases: TGCGCCAGCAGCCCATCCGCCAGGGCGGATGAGCAGTTCTTC. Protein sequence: CASSPSARADEQFF.

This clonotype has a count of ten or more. The CDR3 coding sequence is TGTGCCAGCAGCGTAGGGAACACCGGGGAGCTGTTTTTT. It specifies CASSVGNTGELFF. The rearrangement links TRBV2 to TRBJ2-2; no definite D call. Trimming took 6 bases from V and 1 from J, leaving 6 bases between them. This CDR3 region has 13 residues. Looked up from germline, CDR1 is SNHLY and CDR2 is FYNNEI.